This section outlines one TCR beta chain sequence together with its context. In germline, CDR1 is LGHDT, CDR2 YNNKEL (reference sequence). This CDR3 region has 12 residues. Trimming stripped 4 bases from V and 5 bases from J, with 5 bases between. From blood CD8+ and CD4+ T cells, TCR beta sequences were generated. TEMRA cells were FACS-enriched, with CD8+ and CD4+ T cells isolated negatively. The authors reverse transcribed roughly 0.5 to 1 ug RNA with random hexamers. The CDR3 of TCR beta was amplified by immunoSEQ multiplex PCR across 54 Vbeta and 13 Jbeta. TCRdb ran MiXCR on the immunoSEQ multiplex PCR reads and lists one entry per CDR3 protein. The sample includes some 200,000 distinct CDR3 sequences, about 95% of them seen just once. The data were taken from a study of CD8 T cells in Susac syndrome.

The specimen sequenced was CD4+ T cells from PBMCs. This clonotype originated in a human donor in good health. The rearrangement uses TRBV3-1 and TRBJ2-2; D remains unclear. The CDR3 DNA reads TGTGCCAGCAGCCGAATGACCGGGGAGCTGTTTTTT. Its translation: CASSRMTGELFF. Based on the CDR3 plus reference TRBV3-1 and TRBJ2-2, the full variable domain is DTAVSQTPKYLVTQMGNDKSIKCEQNLGHDTMYWYKQDSKKFLKIMFSYNNKELIINETVPNRFSPKSPDKAHLNLHINSLELGDSAVYFCASSRMTGELFFGEGSRLTVL.